What follows is one T cell receptor (beta chain) and its context. Its antigen is still unknown. Assay used: immunoSEQ multiplex PCR; TCRdb lists only in-frame clones, some missing. This table holds under 45,000 clones, 80% to 95% found once. This specimen belongs to a study of graft-versus-host responses after intestinal transplantation. Study-wide background: Recipients underwent multivisceral, liver-intestinal, or isolated intestinal transplants. Study findings and constraints: Investigators detected GvH clones in recipient marrow, with some emerging earlier in ileum or blood.

The CDR3 loop spans 11 amino acids. The sample here was PBMCs, taken approximately 100 weeks after intestinal transplantation. V is TRBV21-1 and J is TRBJ1-2; TRBD1 is taken as the D call from the table, unchecked against the DNA. TRBV21-1 is deemed a pseudogene. The sequence was collected from a human patient who received an intestinal transplant, so some T cells may come from the graft donor. The CDR3 sequence: CASAGNYGYTF. DNA for the CDR3: TGTGCCAGCGCAGGGAACTATGGCTACACCTTC.